Following are 21 T cell receptor beta chains from one sample sequenced in a study of T cell changes during pregnancy in multiple sclerosis. TCRdb's copy holds only in-frame clones and misses some; the assay was immunoSEQ multiplex PCR. The data show roughly 12,000 clones, roughly 84% seen once. The specimen was CD8+ T cells from peripheral blood mononuclear cells, collected after pregnancy. The receptors shown here come from a female donor in good health, enrolled as a control in a pregnancy study.

This chain connects TRBV30 to TRBJ1-4; the match to TRBD1 covers 9 bases. The CDR3 has 15 residues. The germline CDR1 and CDR2 sequences are GTSNPN and SVGIG (reference sequence). The V segment lost 4 bases and the J segment 7 bases; nucleotides outside the gene matches: 10. DNA of the CDR3: TGTGCCTGGAATACCGGGACAGGGTTTGGTGAAAAACTGTTTTTT. This encodes CAWNTGTGFGEKLFF.

The chain employs TRBV5-6 and TRBJ2-1; 7 bases map to TRBD2. V shed 6 bases, J shed 5 bases, and the junction held 11 bases outside the gene matches. The CDR3 has 15 amino acids. Germline CDR1 reads SGHDT; CDR2 reads YYEEEE. CDR3: CASIPGLAANNEQFF. In nucleotides, the CDR3 is TGTGCCAGCATCCCCGGGCTAGCGGCTAACAATGAGCAGTTCTTC.

This sequence joins TRBV6-4 and TRBJ2-1; a possible D gene is TRBD1 (5 bases). Germline lookup yields CDR1 MRHNA and CDR2 SNTAGT. This CDR3 comprises 15 residues. The V gene lost 4 bases and the J gene lost 6 bases, with 16 bases spanning the gap. This CDR3 is CASSAEAGSSNEQFF. As DNA, the CDR3 is TGTGCCAGCAGTGCAGAGGCAGGGTCATCCAATGAGCAGTTCTTC.

The V and J genes are TRBV19 and TRBJ1-2, with D unresolved. This CDR3 has 12 amino acids. Germline V lookup: CDR1 LNHDA, CDR2 SQIVND (reference sequence). Trimming pared 10 bases from V and 7 bases from J, leaving 16 bases between. In DNA, the CDR3 is TGTGCCACCCACACTATGGAATCTGGCTACACCTTC. Encoded protein: CATHTMESGYTF.

This clone was found once. The rearrangement joins TRBV5-4 to TRBJ2-6, with a weak D call TRBD1 (6 bases). This CDR3 region has 15 residues. The V end lost 4 bases, the J end lost 0 bases, and 8 bases lay between the germline ends. Germline CDR1 SGHNT, CDR2 YYREEE (reference sequence). CDR3 sequence (DNA): TGTGCCAGCAGCGTAGGGGGCTCTGGGGCCAACGTCCTGACTTTC. Protein: CASSVGGSGANVLTF.

This clone was detected only once. The chain combines TRBV5-1 with TRBJ2-3; TRBD2 matches 15 bases. The CDR3 spans 17 residues. Per the germline V gene, CDR1 is SGHRS and CDR2 is YFSETQ. The junction had 1 base not matched to a gene; V was cut back by 0 bases and J by 2 bases. In DNA form, the CDR3 reads TGCGCCAGCAGCTTGGGGACTAGCGGGGGGGTCACAGATACGCAGTATTTT. This sequence encodes CASSLGTSGGVTDTQYF.

The chain joins TRBV6-4 to TRBJ2-3; 8 bases fit TRBD2. Trimming took 4 bases from V and 6 from J; bases not matched to a gene: 9. The germline gives CDR1 MRHNA, CDR2 SNTAGT. The CDR3 is made up of 15 amino acids. The CDR3 coding sequence is TGTGCCAGCAGTGCCGTCGCTAGCGGGCTGGATACGCAGTATTTT. This translates into CASSAVASGLDTQYF.

V is TRBV14 and J is TRBJ1-1, with a weak D call TRBD1 (6 bases). The CDR3 loop spans 14 amino acids. V gave up 4 bases and J gave up 1 base, with 10 bases separating them. Germline V gene lookup returns CDR1 SGHDN and CDR2 FVKESK. This CDR3 is CASSPQGANTEAFF. CDR3 DNA: TGTGCCAGCAGCCCACAGGGAGCGAACACTGAAGCTTTCTTT.

This clone is deemed medium-sized. The chain couples TRBV19 to TRBJ2-1, with TRBD2 matching over 10 bases. V lost 6 bases, J lost 2 bases, and 4 bases stayed unmatched. Germline-derived CDR1 and CDR2 are LNHDA and SQIVND (reference sequence). The CDR3 covers 15 residues. Written as DNA, the CDR3 is TGTGCCAGTAGGGCTACTAGCGGGGCCTACAATGAGCAGTTCTTC. Encoded protein: CASRATSGAYNEQFF.

V and J are TRBV2 and TRBJ1-1; D is possibly TRBD1 (5 bases). The germline V gene has CDR1 SNHLY and CDR2 FYNNEI. Between the trimmed V and J ends, which lost 10 bases and 5 bases, there was a span of 20 bases. This CDR3 contains 14 residues. CDR3 region: CAIDPEGWGTEAFF. The DNA of the CDR3 is TGTGCCATCGACCCGGAGGGGTGGGGAACTGAAGCTTTCTTT.

The chain couples TRBV9 to TRBJ2-3; 8 bases agree with TRBD1. The CDR3 has 17 residues. CDR1 and CDR2 (germline): SGDLS, YYNGEE. Trimming removed 1 base from V and 4 bases from J; junction bases left unmatched: 11. The CDR3 loop reads CASSVSRTGLLADTQYF. The CDR3 nucleotides read TGTGCCAGCAGCGTAAGTCGGACAGGGTTGTTGGCAGATACGCAGTATTTT. Filled out from reference TRBV9 and TRBJ2-3, the complete variable domain reads DSGVTQTPKHLITATGQRVTLRCSPRSGDLSVYWYQQSLDQGLQFLIQYYNGEERAKGNILERFSAQQFPDLHSELNLSSLELGDSALYFCASSVSRTGLLADTQYFGPGTRLTVL.

By proportion, this clone is medium-sized (0.01 to 0.1%). This chain links TRBV19 with TRBJ1-6, with unresolved D. Germline V gives CDR1 LNHDA, CDR2 SQIVND (reference sequence). The V and J ends lost 8 bases and 0 bases respectively, with 14 bases between them. The CDR3 has 16 amino acids. CDR3 in amino acids: CASSPSINSYNSPLHF. The CDR3 bases are TGTGCCAGTTCACCCAGTATTAACTCCTATAATTCACCCCTCCACTTT.

This clone qualifies as medium-sized. The rearrangement links TRBV28 to TRBJ2-7; the D is unclear. This CDR3 has 15 residues. CDR1 MDHEN and CDR2 SYDVKM come from the germline V gene. Deletions cut 6 bases from V and 5 bases from J, with 20 bases between. The chain's CDR3 is CASSLRSLKSHEQYF. The CDR3 DNA is TGTGCCAGCAGCCTACGGTCTCTAAAATCCCACGAGCAGTACTTC.

The rearrangement joins TRBV2 to TRBJ1-2; D not certain. Trimming took off 7 bases at V and 3 bases at J, with 6 bases between the two ends. In germline, CDR1 is SNHLY, CDR2 FYNNEI. The CDR3 contains 11 residues. In DNA, the CDR3 is TGTGCCAGCAAAACAGACTATGGCTACACCTTC. It specifies CASKTDYGYTF.

The chain recombines TRBV6-4 with TRBJ2-1; a possible D gene is TRBD2 (5 bases). Trimming cost V 3 bases and J 2 bases, with 14 bases left between them. Germline assignment: CDR1 MRHNA and CDR2 SNTAGT. This CDR3 is built from 16 residues. CDR3 amino acids: CASSEWVGSPYNEQFF. The CDR3 DNA follows: TGTGCCAGCAGTGAATGGGTGGGGAGTCCCTACAATGAGCAGTTCTTC.

The chain recombines TRBV7-2 with TRBJ1-3, with a tentative D call TRBD1 (6 bases). CDR1 and CDR2 from the germline V gene are SGHTA and FQGNSA. This CDR3 is built from 15 residues. The V gene lost 3 bases and the J gene lost 2 bases, with 11 bases spanning the gap. CDR3 DNA sequence: TGTGCCAGCAGCTTGAGTGGGACAACTGGAAACACCATATATTTT. Protein product: CASSLSGTTGNTIYF.

CDR3 region: CASSTAVTAANEQFF. CDR3 nucleotides: TGTGCCAGCAGTACCGCAGTCACAGCAGCTAATGAGCAGTTCTTC. V and J are TRBV25-1 and TRBJ2-1; D is unclear. Germline loops: CDR1 MGHDK, CDR2 SYGVNS. V was shortened by 5 bases and J by 7 bases, with 18 bases between the two germline ends. This CDR3 comprises 15 residues.

The chain carries TRBV19 and TRBJ2-5, with TRBD1 matching over 8 bases. Trimming took 1 base from V and 2 from J; bases not matched to a gene: 6. The CDR3 has 16 amino acids. CDR1 and CDR2 (germline): LNHDA, SQIVND (reference sequence). CDR3 in amino acids: CASSIVTGAPQETQYF. The CDR3 nucleotides read TGTGCCAGTAGTATAGTGACAGGGGCTCCTCAAGAGACCCAGTACTTC.

The rearrangement uses TRBV6-6 and TRBJ2-7; D is perhaps TRBD1 (6 bases). From germline, CDR1 is MNHNY and CDR2 SVGAGI (reference sequence). This CDR3 spans 13 amino acids. V lost 5 bases to trimming and J lost 4 bases, with 12 bases between them. The CDR3 bases are TGTGCCAGCAGTACCCGGGACATGTACGAGCAGTACTTC. It yields the protein CASSTRDMYEQYF.

V usage is TRBV7-8 and J usage is TRBJ1-2; weak D call: TRBD1 (5 bases). V lost 0 bases and J 0 bases, leaving 17 bases between the germline ends. Germline lookup yields CDR1 SGHVS and CDR2 FQNEAQ. The CDR3 is 18 residues long. In DNA form, the CDR3 reads TGTGCCAGCAGCTTAGCAGGGGCGCGGGGACCCTCTAACTATGGCTACACCTTC. This gives the protein CASSLAGARGPSNYGYTF.

The chain couples TRBV5-1 to TRBJ2-3; 9 bases map to TRBD1. J lost 1 base, V lost 2 bases, and 5 bases had no gene match. This CDR3 is built from 16 residues. Germline lookup yields CDR1 SGHRS and CDR2 YFSETQ. CDR3 loop: CASSFTRDRGTDTQYF. CDR3 nucleotides: TGCGCCAGCAGCTTCACCCGGGACAGGGGCACAGATACGCAGTATTTT.